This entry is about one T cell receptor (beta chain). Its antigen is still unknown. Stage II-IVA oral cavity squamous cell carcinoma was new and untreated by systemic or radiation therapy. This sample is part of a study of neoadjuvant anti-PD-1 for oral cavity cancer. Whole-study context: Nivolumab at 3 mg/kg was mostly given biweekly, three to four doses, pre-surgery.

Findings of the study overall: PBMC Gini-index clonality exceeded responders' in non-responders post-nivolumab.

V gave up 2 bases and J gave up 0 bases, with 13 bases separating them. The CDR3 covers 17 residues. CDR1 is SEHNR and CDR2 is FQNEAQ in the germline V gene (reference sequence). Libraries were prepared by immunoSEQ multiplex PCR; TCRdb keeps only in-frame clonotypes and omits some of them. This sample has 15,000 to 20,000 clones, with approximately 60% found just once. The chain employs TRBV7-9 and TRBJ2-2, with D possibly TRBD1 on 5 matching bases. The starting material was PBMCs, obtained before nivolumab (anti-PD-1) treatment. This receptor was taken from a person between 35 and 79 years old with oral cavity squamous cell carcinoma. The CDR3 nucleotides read TGTGCCAGCAGCTTAAAGGGGCCCCAATCGAACACCGGGGAGCTGTTTTTT. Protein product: CASSLKGPQSNTGELFF.